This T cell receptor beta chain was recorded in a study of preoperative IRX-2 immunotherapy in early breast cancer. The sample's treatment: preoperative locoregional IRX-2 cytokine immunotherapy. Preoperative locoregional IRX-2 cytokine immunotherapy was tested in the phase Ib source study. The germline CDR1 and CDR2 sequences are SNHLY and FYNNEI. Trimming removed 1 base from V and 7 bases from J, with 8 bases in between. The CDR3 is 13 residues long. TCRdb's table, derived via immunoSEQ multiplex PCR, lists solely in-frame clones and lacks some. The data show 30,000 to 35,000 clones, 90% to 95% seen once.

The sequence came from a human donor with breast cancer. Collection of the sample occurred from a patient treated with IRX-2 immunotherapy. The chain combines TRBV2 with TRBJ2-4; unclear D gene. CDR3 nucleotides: TGTGCCAGCAGTGAAGACAGATGGAACATTCAGTACTTC. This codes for CASSEDRWNIQYF. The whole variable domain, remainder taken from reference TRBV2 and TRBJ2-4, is EPEVTQTPSHQVTQMGQEVILRCVPISNHLYFYWYRQILGQKVEFLVSFYNNEISEKSEIFDDQFSVERPDGSNFTLKIRSTKLEDSAMYFCASSEDRWNIQYFGAGTRLSVL.